These 28 T cell receptor beta chains share one sample of origin, sequenced in a study of T-cell reconstitution after alpha-beta-depleted transplantation in children. A library of TCRbeta sequences, prepared with unique molecular identifiers, was generated. TCRdb reprocessed the PCR reads with MiXCR, giving one entry per CDR3 protein. This table holds 490,000 or so distinct CDR3 sequences, over 9.5% found once. The sample consisted of PBMCs, taken before TCRalphabeta/CD19-depleted stem cell transplant. Receptors were obtained from a child aged 2-9 years with inherited bone marrow failure, due to receive a stem cell transplant.

Ten or more counts support this clonotype. The chain has TRBV7-2 and TRBJ2-3; D is perhaps TRBD1 (5 bases). Trimming removed 4 bases at V and 6 bases at J, with 14 bases between. This CDR3 is built from 14 residues. From germline, CDR1 is SGHTA and CDR2 FQGNSA. In nucleotides, the CDR3 is TGTGCCAGCAGCTCGGACGTAGGGGCCGATACGCAGTATTTT. Translation: CASSSDVGADTQYF.

The J gene is TRBJ2-1, the V gene TRBV20-1, with 10 nucleotides matching TRBD1. After removal of 5 bases from V and 2 bases from J, the junction contained 3 bases not matched to a gene. Germline CDR1 is DFQATT and CDR2 is SNEGSKA (reference sequence). The length of the CDR3 is 14 residues. The CDR3 nucleotides are TGCAGTGCTTTGACAGGGGGCGCCTACAATGAGCAGTTCTTC. This codes for CSALTGGAYNEQFF.

There are many counts of this clonotype. J is TRBJ2-2 and V is TRBV3-1, with no clear D. The germline V and J ends were trimmed by 1 base and 6 bases, with 9 bases remaining between them. The CDR3 sequence is 14 residues long. Germline CDR1 and CDR2: LGHDT and YNNKEL (reference sequence). The CDR3 reads CASSQVSWAGELFF. CDR3 nucleotides: TGTGCCAGCAGCCAAGTCTCATGGGCCGGGGAGCTGTTTTTT.

This clonotype was recorded many times. Here the CDR3 reads CASRAGASPQYF. CDR3 coding DNA: TGTGCCAGCAGAGCGGGTGCCTCCCCCCAGTACTTC. This chain joins TRBV6-2 or TRBV6-3 and TRBJ2-5; the D gene is possibly TRBD2 (6 bases). CDR3 length: 12 amino acids. Germline V CDR1 and CDR2: MNHEY, SVGEGT. The V end lost 6 bases, the J end lost 9 bases, and 14 bases lay between the germline ends.

Only a few counts were recorded for this clonotype. V gene TRBV6-5 combines with J gene TRBJ1-5; 7 bases line up with TRBD1. The CDR3 spans 15 residues. V lost 4 bases, J lost 4 bases, and 7 bases stayed unmatched. The germline V gene has CDR1 MNHEY and CDR2 SVGAGI. The CDR3 sequence: CASSSRQGLNQPQHF. The CDR3 nucleotides read TGTGCCAGCAGTTCTCGACAGGGACTGAATCAGCCCCAGCATTTT.

This clonotype came up many times. The chain joins TRBV28 to TRBJ2-1; 9 nucleotides agree with TRBD2. J gave up 6 bases and V 5 bases, and 5 bases lay outside the gene matches. Germline V gene data show CDR1 as MDHEN and CDR2 as SYDVKM. The CDR3 contains 14 residues. CDR3 nucleotides: TGTGCCAGCAGTCTCGCTAGCGGGGTCAATGAGCAGTTCTTC. Protein sequence: CASSLASGVNEQFF.

This clonotype was seen many times. The rearrangement uses TRBV15 and TRBJ2-7; 10 nucleotides match TRBD2. This CDR3 is built from 18 residues. The trim removed 0 bases at V and 7 bases at J, leaving 15 bases unmatched. Germline CDR1 reads LNHNV; CDR2 reads YYDKDF (reference sequence). The DNA of the CDR3 is TGTGCCACCAGCAGAGATCAAGGGCTAGCGGGAGCCCCGGGGGAGCAGTACTTC. It yields the protein CATSRDQGLAGAPGEQYF.

This clonotype has ten or more counts. V usage is TRBV12-5 and J usage is TRBJ2-1; D remains unclear. Germline-derived CDR1 and CDR2 are LGHNT and FRNRAP. The CDR3 covers 14 residues. Trimming pared 2 bases from V and 5 bases from J, leaving 10 bases between. CDR3 nucleotides: TGTGCTAGTGGTTTGCTAGACGAGGACAATGAGCAGTTCTTC. Protein product: CASGLLDEDNEQFF.

This clonotype has a count of ten or more. V usage is TRBV4-1 and J usage is TRBJ1-6; TRBD1 matches 7 bases. V was pared by 1 base and J by 3 bases, with 12 bases of the junction left unmatched. CDR1 and CDR2 from the germline V gene are MGHRA and YSYEKL. CDR3 length: 19 amino acids. CDR3 DNA: TGCGCCAGCAGCCAAGGTCCACCAGGGGGTTATAACTATAATTCACCCCTCCACTTT. This translates into CASSQGPPGGYNYNSPLHF.

About this clonotype: One base away lies a much larger clone, so this may be a sequencing read error. The chain has TRBV4-3 and TRBJ2-1; possibly TRBD1 or TRBD2 for D (5 bases each). Germline CDR1 and CDR2: LGHNA and YSLEER. This CDR3 comprises 13 residues. Here the CDR3 reads CAGSPIEGNEQFF. Written as DNA, the CDR3 is TGCGCCGGCAGCCCCATAGAGGGGAATGAGCAGTTCTTC.

This clonotype was found many times. This chain connects TRBV24-1 to TRBJ1-6; D is possibly TRBD1 (5 bases). Germline CDR1 and CDR2: KGHDR and SFDVKD. V was cut by 7 bases and J by 0 bases, with 27 bases left in between. The CDR3 contains 21 residues. CDR3: CATRRMLRGGGNPSYNSPLHF. The CDR3 DNA sequence: TGTGCCACCAGACGAATGCTTAGAGGCGGGGGGAACCCCTCCTATAATTCACCCCTCCACTTT.

In its sample, this clonotype was seen many times. Written as DNA, the CDR3 is TGTGCCATCAAAGGGTCACAGAACCTCACCGGGGAGCTGTTTTTT. Its protein is CAIKGSQNLTGELFF. This chain joins TRBV10-3 and TRBJ2-2; no definite D call. Germline loops: CDR1 ENHRY, CDR2 SYGVKD. This CDR3 contains 15 residues. The V end was cut by 7 bases, the J end by 4 bases, with 16 bases between.

This chain connects TRBV7-2 to TRBJ2-3; weak D call: TRBD2 (7 bases). V was trimmed by 1 base and J by 6 bases, leaving 17 bases between them. CDR1 is SGHTA, CDR2 FQGNSA, per germline. CDR3 length equals 16 residues. As DNA, the CDR3 is TGTGCCAGCAGCTTAGGGGGGCTAGCGGAGGCGGATACGCAGTATTTT. Translation: CASSLGGLAEADTQYF.

The sample holds a few counts of this clonotype. The chain employs TRBV5-1 and TRBJ1-2, with D possibly being TRBD1 (6 bases). The germline gives CDR1 SGHRS, CDR2 YFSETQ. V dropped 4 bases and J dropped 5 bases, with 18 bases sitting between them. The CDR3 spans 15 residues. The CDR3 spells CASSPAGGRDYGYTF. The CDR3 DNA is TGCGCCAGCAGCCCCGCTGGGGGGCGCGATTATGGCTACACCTTC.

V and J are TRBV20-1 and TRBJ2-7, with D perhaps given as TRBD1 or TRBD2 (5 bases each). Germline V gene lookup returns CDR1 DFQATT and CDR2 SNEGSKA (reference sequence). The ends were cut back, 4 bases at V and 4 bases at J, with 20 bases in the middle. This CDR3 has 15 residues. The CDR3 region has the DNA TGCAGTGCTAAGGGGCTAGCCGGTACCTATTACGAGCAGTACTTC. Its protein is CSAKGLAGTYYEQYF.

Notes on this clonotype: This may stem from a read error, because a much larger clone lies one nucleotide away. The gene calls are TRBV29-1 and TRBJ1-2; D remains unclear. V shed 4 bases and J shed 5 bases, with 14 bases lying between them. This CDR3 comprises 13 residues. Germline V gives CDR1 SQVTM, CDR2 ANQGSEA. The CDR3 sequence: CSVGRHSSYGYTF. The CDR3 DNA sequence: TGCAGCGTTGGTCGGCACAGCTCATATGGCTACACCTTC.

The J gene is TRBJ2-3, the V gene TRBV20-1, with 8 bases matching TRBD2. J gave up 2 bases and V 6 bases, and 10 bases lay outside the gene matches. This CDR3 is 15 amino acids long. Germline V lookup: CDR1 DFQATT, CDR2 SNEGSKA (reference sequence). The CDR3: CSASDSREVTDTQYF. CDR3 sequence (DNA): TGCAGTGCGAGTGACTCGCGGGAGGTCACAGATACGCAGTATTTT.

This clonotype was detected many times. This chain connects TRBV15 to TRBJ2-7, with 14 bases fitting TRBD2. The CDR3 sequence is 14 residues long. After removal of 5 bases from V and 5 bases from J, the junction contained 2 bases not matched to a gene. CDR1 and CDR2 (germline): LNHNV, YYDKDF (reference sequence). The CDR3: CATSPGLAGDEQYF. CDR3 sequence (DNA): TGTGCCACCAGCCCGGGACTAGCGGGAGACGAGCAGTACTTC.

This clonotype was counted many times. The V call is TRBV20-1, the J call TRBJ1-5; 8 bases are shared with TRBD1. Germline trimming cut 2 bases from V and 3 bases from J; bases unmatched to any gene: 9. The CDR3 length is 16 residues. Germline CDR1 and CDR2: DFQATT and SNEGSKA (reference sequence). CDR3 residues: CSARRGGQGANQPQHF. The CDR3 coding sequence is TGCAGTGCTAGAAGGGGTGGGCAGGGGGCCAATCAGCCCCAGCATTTT.

This clonotype came up many times. The chain combines TRBV20-1 with TRBJ2-1, with 11 bases that match TRBD2. The germline CDR1 and CDR2 sequences are DFQATT and SNEGSKA (reference sequence). This CDR3 spans 18 amino acids. The J segment lost 4 bases and the V segment lost 0 bases, leaving 11 bases of the junction unmatched. The CDR3 bases are TGCAGTGCTAGAGAGAGGGGACGGACTAGCGGGTCTTACAATGAGCAGTTCTTC. Its translation: CSARERGRTSGSYNEQFF.

This clonotype was observed many times. The gene calls are TRBV20-1 and TRBJ2-7; 9 bases are shared with TRBD1. This CDR3 is 15 amino acids long. V was clipped by 5 bases and J by 4 bases; unmatched bases: 12. Germline V gene data show CDR1 as DFQATT and CDR2 as SNEGSKA (reference sequence). The CDR3 protein is CSAEKRDRAGYEQYF. The CDR3, as DNA: TGCAGTGCTGAAAAGAGGGACAGGGCTGGGTACGAGCAGTACTTC.

This clonotype came up many times. The chain carries TRBV12-3 or TRBV12-4 and TRBJ2-7, with a tentative D call TRBD2 (5 bases). The CDR3 totals 15 residues. V was shortened by 6 bases and J by 0 bases, with 15 bases between the two germline ends. CDR3 residues: CASRGPWESSYEQYF. The CDR3 DNA reads as TGTGCCAGCAGGGGCCCCTGGGAGAGCTCCTACGAGCAGTACTTC.

This clonotype was counted at least ten times. CDR3 sequence reads: CASEPGLADNEQFF. In nucleotides, the CDR3 is TGCGCCAGCGAACCGGGACTAGCCGACAATGAGCAGTTCTTC. The chain recombines TRBV5-1 with TRBJ2-1, with 9 positions matching TRBD2. CDR3 length equals 14 residues. CDR1 is SGHRS, CDR2 YFSETQ, per germline. Trimming removed 7 bases from V and 5 bases from J; junction bases left unmatched: 7.

This clonotype was detected many times. The chain recombines TRBV5-1 with TRBJ2-7; a weak D match, TRBD1 (6 bases). The CDR3 runs 14 residues. Germline loops: CDR1 SGHRS, CDR2 YFSETQ. With 3 bases removed from V and 2 bases from J, the gap between germline ends came to 12 bases. DNA of the CDR3: TGCGCCAGCAGCTCCTCGGGACAACCCTACGAGCAGTACTTC. Protein product: CASSSSGQPYEQYF.

This clonotype has just a few counts. The V and J genes are TRBV11-2 and TRBJ1-5; D is undetermined. Trimming took off 3 bases at V and 5 bases at J, with 8 bases between the two ends. This CDR3 spans 13 amino acids. Germline loops: CDR1 SGHAT, CDR2 FQNNGV. This CDR3 is CASSFGNHQPQHF. The CDR3 region has the DNA TGTGCCAGCAGCTTTGGGAATCATCAGCCCCAGCATTTT.

Note on this clonotype: The germline gene is not matched at one end of the junction; a read error may be the cause. V usage is TRBV12-3 or TRBV12-4 and J usage is TRBJ1-2, with unresolved D. The CDR3 has 12 amino acids. In nucleotides, the CDR3 is TGTGCCAGCAGTTTTCTGTACTACGGCTACACCTTC. It codes for CASSFLYYGYTF.

This clonotype appeared many times. The chain has TRBV7-9 and TRBJ1-2; 8 nucleotides line up with TRBD1. Germline V gene lookup returns CDR1 SEHNR and CDR2 FQNEAQ (reference sequence). V trimming: 6 bases; J trimming: 6 bases; junction bases outside the gene matches: 6. The CDR3 contains 13 residues. CDR3 protein: CASRQTGVDGYTF. The CDR3 region has the DNA TGTGCCAGCAGACAGACAGGGGTCGATGGCTACACCTTC.

This clonotype was observed at least ten times. The chain has TRBV12-5 and TRBJ1-2, with a weak D call TRBD1 (6 bases). V was shortened by 5 bases and J by 2 bases, with 15 bases between the two germline ends. Germline-derived CDR1 and CDR2 are LGHNT and FRNRAP. This CDR3 is 15 amino acids long. DNA for the CDR3: TGTGCTAGTGGTCCGTCGGCAGGGGCGAACTATGGCTACACCTTC. This codes for CASGPSAGANYGYTF.